This T cell receptor beta chain appears in the sequencing data of a study of OX40 agonist ivuxolimab in advanced cancers. Study overall: Ivuxolimab, an antibody that agonizes OX40 (CD134), was administered to the patients.

Method: immunoSEQ multiplex PCR; TCRdb's copy keeps in-frame clones and lacks some. The sample records around 80,000 clones, roughly 85% being singletons. Overall study results and limits: Dosing at 0.1 to 3.0 mg/kg was accompanied by clonal expansion of CD4+ and CD8+ blood T cells by week 6. Certain nonresponders likewise exhibited a low normalized T-cell clonal expansion.

Baseline was the first blood sampling point, followed by cycle 4 day 1 and cycle 7 day 1. For this clone: Its target is not known.

The CDR3 has 20 amino acids. Trimming removed 3 bases from V and 6 bases from J; junction bases left unmatched: 19. Germline assignment: CDR1 SGDLS and CDR2 YYNGEE. The material was CD4+ or CD8+ T cells sorted from blood, obtained in a trial of the OX40 agonist ivuxolimab. The clonotype originates from an adult with an advanced solid tumor such as melanoma, head and neck, liver or kidney cancer. The chain is built from TRBV9 and TRBJ2-5, with 14 bases fitting TRBD2. The CDR3 region is CASSEDTTRTSGGFTKTQYF. CDR3 nucleotide sequence: TGTGCCAGCAGCGAAGACACAACTAGGACTAGCGGGGGGTTCACAAAGACCCAGTACTTC. The full variable domain, with the rest looked up from reference TRBV9 and TRBJ2-5, is DSGVTQTPKHLITATGQRVTLRCSPRSGDLSVYWYQQSLDQGLQFLIQYYNGEERAKGNILERFSAQQFPDLHSELNLSSLELGDSALYFCASSEDTTRTSGGFTKTQYFGPGTRLLVL.